This T cell receptor beta chain is drawn from a study of early stage breast cancer tumors (TCRdb year 2017). Background for the entire study: Of the 15 to 20 invasive breast tumors, about a dozen were found to be estrogen receptor-positive, progesterone receptor-positive and HER2-negative. Of the roughly 12 ER+/PR+/HER2- tumors, eight were classified as invasive ductal carcinomas and four as invasive lobular carcinomas. On average, each sample got about 10-fold read coverage. The samples as a whole yielded some 2,700,000 detected templates, corresponding to 900,000 to 1,100,000 unique clonotypes. What the work shows at the level of the full study, not this receptor alone: Analysis by tumor subtype was prevented by the small cohort size. Chain pairing and functional markers such as CD4, CD8 and FOXP3 were missed by bulk genomic DNA sequencing of unsorted cells. Repertoires from blood resembled normal breast more closely than tumor, and using blood as a reference for each tissue separated tumor from normal in 14 of 16 patients. Enriched TCRB sequences shared across patients were found to be mostly commonly generated sequences that were unlikely to play an important role in the tumor microenvironment. About 2.5-fold higher T cell density and higher clonality were observed in tumors than in adjacent normal breast tissue.

Every sample was amplified as two independent genomic DNA replicates, using 0.5 ug for blood and approximately 1.4 ug for tumor or normal breast. Following the manufacturer's instructions, the ImmunoSeq Intro kit was used to carry out TCRB sequencing on genomic DNA. For absolute quantification, the roughly 30-cycle multiplex PCR included proprietary primers along with spike-in control sequences. Single-end 150-bp reads were used to sequence an 87-bp fragment spanning the CDR3 and the flanking V and J genes. Seven samples, with two replicates for each sample, were multiplexed per lane of an Illumina MiSeq using version 3.0 chemistry. In the source study's methods: Raw data were processed by the vendor's proprietary pipeline, with both replicates merged into one result per sample. Clonotypes were defined as productive rearrangements sharing the V-gene family, CDR3 amino acid sequence and J-gene segment. Clonality was calculated as 1 minus the normalized Shannon entropy (Pielou evenness) of TCRB abundances. T cell density was estimated as total templates divided by the number of input cells, with the number of input cells inferred from the DNA input amount. Recon was used with default parameters to estimate total repertoire diversity and clonality. Tumor-enriched clonotypes were defined as having over 0.1% abundance in tumor and at least 32-fold higher abundance than in normal breast. TCRdb holds this immuneACCESS table with in-frame rearrangements only. Some clones are missing; in checked studies, unresolved V genes explain under half, and the rest has no known cause. Clonal size and the V and J genes are those of that table, whereas D and trimming came from the DNA. The sample includes tens of thousands of clones, with under 95% observed a single time. The biggest ten clones account for less than 5% of the sample.

The study profiled bulk TCR beta-chain repertoires in matched peripheral blood, tumor and adjacent normal breast tissue taken from fewer than 20 patients with early-stage breast cancer. Before surgery, about 4.5-11 mL of whole blood was collected into EDTA tubes and then processed within 2 hours. Peripheral blood mononuclear cells were isolated by Ficoll-Paque centrifugation in SepMate-50 tubes. For storage in liquid nitrogen, PBMCs were cryopreserved as aliquots of about 1.9 to 4 million cells in approximately 90% FBS with about 10% DMSO. Genomic DNA was extracted with the Qiagen AllPrep DNA/RNA Mini kit. Spanning cysteine to phenylalanine, the CDR3 consists of 14 amino acids. Here the CDR3 DNA is all that survives: 42 bases in frame from base 1. V gives up 5 bases and J gives up 3 bases, and the segment between their germline ends measures 13 bases. The germline V gene gives CDR1 as SGHVS and CDR2 as FNYEAQ.

As concerns this clone: Which antigen it targets is not known. No much larger clone exists at a distance of one base, and base qualities are not known.

The receptor was isolated from a person aged 70 to 85 with breast cancer. The sample comprised blood. Rearrangement joined TRBV7-6 to TRBJ1-1; a weak D assignment points to TRBD1 (5 bases agree). The DNA reads as follows: TGTGCCAGCAGCACGCGGGGGGGGGACACTGAAGCTTTCTTT. Its protein reads: CASSTRGGDTEAFF. With the portions outside the CDR3 filled from the reference TRBV7-6 and TRBJ1-1 genes, the complete variable region becomes GAGVSQSPRYKVTKRGQDVALRCDPISGHVSLYWYRQALGQGPEFLTYFNYEAQQDKSGLPNDRFSAERPEGSISTLTIQRTEQRDSAMYRCASSTRGGDTEAFFGQGTRLTVV.